The clone carrying this TCR beta chain has a count of ten or more. This specimen belongs to a study of T-cell reconstitution after alpha-beta-depleted transplantation in children. The CDR3 totals 14 residues. The V gene end was trimmed by 2 bases and the J gene end by 3 bases; junction bases not matched to a gene: 3. Germline V gene lookup returns CDR1 LNHNV and CDR2 YYDKDF (reference sequence). Preparing the TCRbeta library involved the use of unique molecular identifiers. MiXCR, applied by TCRdb to the PCR reads, yields one record per CDR3 protein. The profile shows around 190,000 distinct CDR3 sequences, approximately 6.9% of them singletons.

The V gene is TRBV15, the J gene TRBJ2-7; 8 bases are a match to TRBD1. Source: PBMCs, taken before TCRalphabeta/CD19-depleted stem cell transplant. This TCR came from a boy between 2 and 10 years old with acute lymphoblastic leukemia, due to receive a stem cell transplant. CDR3 amino acids: CATSRSDRGYEQYF. The CDR3 region has the DNA TGTGCCACCAGCAGATCCGACAGGGGCTACGAGCAGTACTTC.